This TCR beta chain appears in the sequencing data of a study of blood T cell repertoires in COVID-19. Per the original data handling: Amplification with reference gene primers provided the estimates of nucleated cell counts. Generated by immunoSEQ multiplex PCR, the TCRdb table keeps only in-frame clones and is missing some. The V and J calls and the clone size are those of that table, but D and trimming were determined from the DNA. The repertoire holds about 180,000 clones, with about 82% as singletons. The CDR3 loop spans 11 amino acids. The V end was cut by 3 bases, the J end by 6 bases, with 6 bases between. The germline V gene has CDR1 SEHNR and CDR2 FQNEAQ (reference sequence).

The sequenced sample was PBMCs or T cells enriched from blood (not recorded which). V gene TRBV7-9 combines with J gene TRBJ2-7; tentative D call: TRBD1 (5 bases). This TCR came from a woman between 25 and 40 years old who had recovered from COVID-19. Here the CDR3 DNA reads TGTGCCAGCAGCTTTGGGGCCGAGCAGTACTTC. Translation gives CASSFGAEQYF.